This record looks at one T cell receptor (beta chain) sequence and its context. The data are from a study of blood T cell repertoires in COVID-19. Study as a whole: The United States, Italy and Spain were the sources of the acute and convalescent COVID-19 samples. PBMCs, B-cell-depleted T cells, or T cells provided the cDNA or gDNA that made up the material.

Per the original data handling: Estimation of nucleated cell counts was performed using reference gene primer amplification. TCRdb's copy holds only in-frame clones and misses some; the assay was immunoSEQ multiplex PCR. That table is the source of V, J and clone size, and D and trimming were worked out from the DNA. The data show approximately 100,000 clones, 70% to 85% seen once. The origin of this receptor is an older woman with acute or convalescent COVID-19. The sequencing sample was made of peripheral blood.

CDR3 sequence (DNA): TGTGCCTGGGAACAGGGGGCGGTTAATGAGCAGTTCTTC. Amino acids: CAWEQGAVNEQFF. This chain joins TRBV30 and TRBJ2-1, with 9 bases aligning to TRBD1. The V gene's germline CDR1 is GTSNPN and CDR2 SVGIG (reference sequence). The V and J ends lost 5 bases and 7 bases, in that order; junction bases with no gene match: 6. The CDR3 spans 13 residues.